A single TCR beta chain is shown here with its context. The data were taken from a study of blood T cell repertoires in COVID-19. Turning to the study itself: Sites in the United States, Italy and Spain provided acute and convalescent COVID-19 samples. Sources were T cells, B-cell-depleted T cells, or PBMCs; the material itself was cDNA or gDNA.

Participant-given clinical history determined each cohort assignment. Looked up from germline, CDR1 is LNHDA and CDR2 is SQIVND (reference sequence). The length of the CDR3 is 14 residues. Trimming cost V 5 bases and J 3 bases, with 14 bases left between them. In the study's own analysis: Cell counts per sample came from amplifying reference gene primers. The repertoire was sequenced with immunoSEQ multiplex PCR; TCRdb's copy has only in-frame clones and lacks some. Clone size and V and J calls were adopted from that table, with D and trimming inferred from the DNA. The table records some 460,000 clones, roughly 87% of them present only once.

Sequenced material: PBMCs or T cells enriched from blood (not recorded which). The chain is built from TRBV19 and TRBJ2-7; D ambiguous. The TCR sequence derives from a woman aged 18-35 years with acute COVID-19. CDR3 bases: TGTGCCAGTAGTGCGACTCTTTTCAACTACGAGCAGTACTTC. It translates to CASSATLFNYEQYF.